A selection of T cell receptor beta chains follows, all from one sample in a study of OX40 agonist ivuxolimab in advanced cancers. Profiled with immunoSEQ multiplex PCR; TCRdb holds only in-frame clones, not every one. The sample records 80,000 or so clones, nearly 85% being singletons. The sequenced sample was CD4+ or CD8+ T cells sorted from blood, obtained in a trial of the OX40 agonist ivuxolimab. The origin of the receptors is an adult with an advanced solid tumor such as melanoma, head and neck, liver or kidney cancer. Both conserved end residues are part of each CDR3. A D gene is named only where the DNA matches it firmly. A clone size is listed for some rows: how often the clone was seen (once, few, many), or a class if it is expanded.

14,.,.,TRBJ1-6,TRBV6-1,TGTGCCAGCAGTGAAATAGGCAGGAATTCACCCCTCCACTTT,CASSEIGRNSPLHF
13,.,few,TRBJ1-6,TRBV11-3,TGTGCCAGCACCACCTTTGGGAATTCACCCCTCCACTTT,CASTTFGNSPLHF
17,TRBD1,.,TRBJ1-6,TRBV4-3,TGCGCCAGCAGCCAGACAGGGGGCTTGAACTATAATTCACCCCTCCACTTT,CASSQTGGLNYNSPLHF
14,.,.,TRBJ2-7,TRBV2,TGTGCCAGCATTTGGGATCCTTTCTCCTACGAGCAGTACTTC,CASIWDPFSYEQYF
11,.,.,TRBJ2-5,TRBV28,TGTGCCAGCAGTTGGGGCCGGACCCAGTACTTC,CASSWGRTQYF
15,.,.,TRBJ2-4,TRBV15,TGTGCCACCAGCGGGGTGGGGGGTGCCAAAAACATTCAGTACTTC,CATSGVGGAKNIQYF
14,.,.,TRBJ1-1,TRBV7-9,TGTGCCAGCAGCTCAGGGAGAGCGAACACTGAAGCTTTCTTT,CASSSGRANTEAFF
19,.,.,TRBJ2-1,TRBV9,TGTGCCAGCAGCGTACTCTTTGCGGGATGGGAGGTCTCCTACAATGAGCAGTTCTTC,CASSVLFAGWEVSYNEQFF
15,TRBD1,.,TRBJ2-5,TRBV11-3,TGTGCCAGCAGCCTTCTGAGGGGGGGACAGGGCCGACCGTACTTC,CASSLLRGGQGRPYF
16,TRBD1,.,TRBJ2-7,TRBV18,TGTGCCAGCTCACCACAAGCTACAGGGGGCGGTTACGAGCAGTACTTC,CASSPQATGGGYEQYF
17,TRBD2,.,TRBJ2-3,TRBV5-1,TGCGCCAGCAGCGGAGGGACTAGCGGAGACCCCACAGATACGCAGTATTTT,CASSGGTSGDPTDTQYF
16,TRBD1,.,TRBJ1-2,TRBV7-2,TGTGCCAGCAGCTCAGGAGGAGGGGGCAGGGACTATGGCTACACCTTC,CASSSGGGGRDYGYTF
16,TRBD1,.,TRBJ2-3,TRBV7-2,TGTGCCAGCAGCTTGGTAGGGACAGGGTTCACAGATACGCAGTATTTT,CASSLVGTGFTDTQYF
13,.,.,TRBJ2-7,TRBV30,TGTGCCTGGAGTACCGGGCAGACCTACGAGCAGTACTTC,CAWSTGQTYEQYF
15,TRBD1,.,TRBJ2-7,TRBV18,TGTGCCAGCTCACCAAGGCCCGGGACAGCCTACGAGCAGTACTTC,CASSPRPGTAYEQYF
13,.,.,TRBJ1-1,TRBV18,TGTGCCAGCTCACCACCAGGGAACACTGAAGCTTTCTTT,CASSPPGNTEAFF
14,.,.,TRBJ1-2,TRBV2,TGTGCCAGCACTCAAGAGGGCGCTAACTATGGCTACACCTTC,CASTQEGANYGYTF
14,TRBD1,once,TRBJ1-1,TRBV6-6,TGTGCCAGCAGTTATTCGGACAGGGGTACTGAAGCTTTCTTT,CASSYSDRGTEAFF
10,.,medium-sized,TRBJ1-5,TRBV27,TGTGCCAGCAGTTCGCAGCCCCAGCATTTT,CASSSQPQHF
16,TRBD1,.,TRBJ2-7,TRBV11-3,TGTGCCAGCAGCCGAAGCCCGGGACAGGGGGCCTACGAGCAGTACTTC,CASSRSPGQGAYEQYF
13,.,.,TRBJ2-3,TRBV7-3,TGTGCCAGCAGCTCCGGACCCACAGATACGCAGTATTTT,CASSSGPTDTQYF
13,TRBD1,.,TRBJ2-3,TRBV5-1,TGCGCCAGCAGCTTCCAGGGGGCAGATACGCAGTATTTT,CASSFQGADTQYF
15,TRBD1,few,TRBJ2-7,TRBV6-5,TGTGCCAGCAGTTCCATCCGGGACAGTGTCTACGAGCAGTACTTC,CASSSIRDSVYEQYF
13,.,.,TRBJ2-3,TRBV28,TGTGCCAGCAGTTTACTAGGAACAGATACGCAGTATTTT,CASSLLGTDTQYF
11,.,.,TRBJ2-5,TRBV20-1,TGCAGTCAAAGGGTAGGGGAGACCCAGTACTTC,CSQRVGETQYF
13,.,.,TRBJ2-5,TRBV11-3,TGTGCCAGCAGCTTAGAGCTAGGAGAGACCCAGTACTTC,CASSLELGETQYF
14,.,.,TRBJ2-1,TRBV5-4,TGTGCCAGCAGCTTACCGAGCTCCTACAATGAGCAGTTCTTC,CASSLPSSYNEQFF
13,.,.,TRBJ2-2,TRBV7-2,TGTGCCAGCAGCCCGAGTCCAATCGGGGAGCTGTTTTTT,CASSPSPIGELFF
15,.,.,TRBJ1-1,TRBV7-6,TGTGCCAGCAGCCCCCAAGAGACGGTGAACACTGAAGCTTTCTTT,CASSPQETVNTEAFF
14,TRBD1,.,TRBJ2-4,TRBV7-9,TGTGCCAGCAGCTTAGTACAGGGGACCGTCATTCAGTACTTC,CASSLVQGTVIQYF
15,.,.,TRBJ1-5,TRBV5-6,TGTGCCAGCAGCTTGAGGTTGACGAGCAATCAGCCCCAGCATTTT,CASSLRLTSNQPQHF
16,.,once,TRBJ2-2,TRBV4-3,TGCGCCAGCAGCCAGGCTAGTGAGGGAGGCACCGGGGAGCTGTTTTTT,CASSQASEGGTGELFF
18,.,.,TRBJ1-5,TRBV7-9,TGTGCCAGCAGCTTAACCCCCCTTGACATTTTCAGCAATCAGCCCCAGCATTTT,CASSLTPLDIFSNQPQHF
16,TRBD2,.,TRBJ2-1,TRBV11-3,TGTGCCAGCAGCCCCAGGACTAGCGGAATTATCGGTGAGCAGTTCTTC,CASSPRTSGIIGEQFF
15,.,few,TRBJ1-3,TRBV7-2,TGTGCCAGCAGCTTAGATACTGGGTATGGAAACACCATATATTTT,CASSLDTGYGNTIYF
12,TRBD1,.,TRBJ2-3,TRBV29-1,TGCAGCGTTGACAGGGGGCAGGATACGCAGTATTTT,CSVDRGQDTQYF
14,.,.,TRBJ2-5,TRBV28,TGTGCCAGCAGTTTGTGGGACACTCAAGAGACCCAGTACTTC,CASSLWDTQETQYF
14,.,.,TRBJ1-4,TRBV19,TGTGCCAGTACCTCTTTTACGGCTAATGAAAAACTGTTTTTT,CASTSFTANEKLFF
13,.,.,TRBJ2-5,TRBV6-5,TGTGCCAGCAGTTACTCGAACGGGAAAGAGCAGTACTTC,CASSYSNGKEQYF
14,.,.,TRBJ1-1,TRBV7-9,TGTGCCAGCAGCTTAGGAGAGGGGTTCACTGAAGCTTTCTTT,CASSLGEGFTEAFF